This entry lists 8 T cell receptor beta chains sequenced from one sample in a study of cytomegalovirus exposure and HLA in healthy donors. Primers included in the PCR were 60 Vbeta and 13 Jbeta primers. The data were produced by immunoSEQ multiplex PCR, yet TCRdb's version contains in-frame clones alone and is incomplete. Of 150,000 to 200,000 clones in the sample, about 83% were seen once. Sequences were obtained from PBMCs. The source of these receptors is a middle-aged man in good health and CMV-seropositive.

About this clone: An end of the junction differs from the germline gene, which may be a read error. The chain recombines TRBV6-1 with TRBJ1-5; D remains unclear. This CDR3 comprises 13 residues. Per germline, CDR1 MNHNS and CDR2 SASEGT. Here the CDR3 reads CASKDYSYQPQHF. DNA of the CDR3: TGTGCCAGCAAAGATTATAGCTATCAGCCCCAGCATTTT.

This clone occurred once. The chain is built from TRBV28 and TRBJ1-1; 7 nucleotides agree with TRBD1. J was trimmed by 1 base and V by 6 bases; bases with no gene match: 5. This CDR3 region has 14 residues. Germline CDR1 reads MDHEN; CDR2 reads SYDVKM. CDR3 loop: CASRYQGGNTEAFF. Here the CDR3 DNA reads TGTGCCAGCAGATATCAGGGGGGGAACACTGAAGCTTTCTTT.

The rearrangement uses TRBV7-6 and TRBJ2-7; TRBD2 aligns across 10 bases. The CDR3 sequence is 15 residues long. J was trimmed by 2 bases and V by 4 bases; bases with no gene match: 5. Germline CDR1 is SGHVS and CDR2 is FNYEAQ. CDR3 nucleotide sequence: TGTGCCAGCAGCTCAGAAGCGGGAGGGACCTACGAGCAGTACTTC. Translating gives CASSSEAGGTYEQYF.

The rearrangement uses TRBV7-2 and TRBJ2-7, with unresolved D. V dropped 5 bases and J dropped 4 bases, with 9 bases sitting between them. The CDR3 runs to 12 residues. The V gene's germline CDR1 is SGHTA and CDR2 FQGNSA. CDR3 sequence: CASSPDGYEQYF. The DNA for the CDR3 is TGTGCCAGCAGCCCCGACGGGTACGAGCAGTACTTC.

This rearrangement joins TRBV15 to TRBJ2-1, with 13 bases matching TRBD2. The CDR3 loop spans 16 amino acids. J lost 8 bases, V lost 1 base, and 5 bases had no gene match. The germline gives CDR1 LNHNV, CDR2 YYDKDF (reference sequence). The CDR3 here is CATSRVGTSGTHEQFF. CDR3 nucleotide sequence: TGTGCCACCAGCAGAGTGGGGACTAGCGGGACCCATGAGCAGTTCTTC.

This chain links TRBV19 with TRBJ1-1; 7 bases agree with TRBD1. CDR1 LNHDA and CDR2 SQIVND come from the germline V gene (reference sequence). The V and J ends lost 3 bases and 0 bases, in that order; junction bases with no gene match: 10. The CDR3 is 17 amino acids. CDR3 nucleotides: TGTGCCAGTAGTATGCCGGGACAGATAAATATGAACACTGAAGCTTTCTTT. It specifies CASSMPGQINMNTEAFF. The full variable domain, its missing parts supplied by reference TRBV19 and TRBJ1-1, is DGGITQSPKYLFRKEGQNVTLSCEQNLNHDAMYWYRQDPGQGLRLIYYSQIVNDFQKGDIAEGYSVSREKKESFPLTVTSAQKNPTAFYLCASSMPGQINMNTEAFFGQGTRLTVV.

Here the CDR3 reads CASLRDSSYEQYF. DNA for the CDR3: TGTGCCAGCTTGAGGGACAGTTCCTACGAGCAGTACTTC. This sequence joins TRBV7-9 and TRBJ2-7, with 7 nucleotides matching TRBD1. V trimming: 8 bases; J trimming: 1 base; junction bases outside the gene matches: 5. CDR3 size: 13 residues. CDR1 is SEHNR, CDR2 FQNEAQ, per germline (reference sequence).

The V gene is TRBV5-1, the J gene TRBJ2-6, with TRBD1 identical over 9 bases. There are 17 residues in the CDR3. In germline, CDR1 is SGHRS, CDR2 YFSETQ. V was pared by 0 bases and J by 4 bases, with 5 bases of the junction left unmatched. The CDR3 spells CASSLETGGAGANVLTF. The CDR3 region has the DNA TGCGCCAGCAGCTTGGAGACAGGGGGGGCAGGGGCCAACGTCCTGACTTTC.